Described below is a single TCR beta chain sequence and its context. The target antigen is unknown. This sample was included in a study of cytomegalovirus exposure and HLA in healthy donors. Study in general: When fewer than 400 donors were genotyped, about 86% of them were found to fall in the Caucasian-associated ancestry cluster.

Study findings and constraints: In vitro testing confirmed three CMV-associated chains as specific for CMV antigens. More clonal expansion characterized HLA-associated TCR beta chains than equally common others in a later analysis. In an earlier analysis, productive rearrangement rates for most beta V segments clustered near 87% or 30%.

The PCR had 60 Vbeta and 13 Jbeta primers. Method: immunoSEQ multiplex PCR; TCRdb's copy keeps in-frame clones and lacks some. The sample consists of about 140,000 clones, almost 85% of them appearing once. This CDR3 is built from 14 residues. V was cut by 7 bases and J by 5 bases, with 14 bases left in between. Germline CDR1 reads MNHNS; CDR2 reads SASEGT. The V and J genes are TRBV6-1 and TRBJ2-2; D is possibly TRBD2 (7 bases). Sequenced: PBMCs. This TCR was sampled from a woman between 35 and 50 years old in good health and CMV-seronegative. The CDR3 protein is CASIRTRGTGELFF. The CDR3 nucleotides read TGTGCCAGCATCCGGACTAGGGGGACCGGGGAGCTGTTTTTT.